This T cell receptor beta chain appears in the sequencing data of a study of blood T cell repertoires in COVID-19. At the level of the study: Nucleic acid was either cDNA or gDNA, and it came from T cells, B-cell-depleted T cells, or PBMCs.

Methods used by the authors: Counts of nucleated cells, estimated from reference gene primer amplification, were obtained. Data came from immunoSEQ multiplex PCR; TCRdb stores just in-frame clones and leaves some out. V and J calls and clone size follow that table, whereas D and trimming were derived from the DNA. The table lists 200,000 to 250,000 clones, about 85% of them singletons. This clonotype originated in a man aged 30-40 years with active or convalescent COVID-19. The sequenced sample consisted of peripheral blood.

The CDR3 is CASSESATYGYTF. The CDR3 nucleotides are TGTGCCAGCAGTGAATCAGCGACCTATGGCTACACCTTC. The chain is built from TRBV6-1 and TRBJ1-2; D gene uncertain. V dropped 2 bases and J dropped 4 bases, with 8 bases sitting between them. This CDR3 comprises 13 residues. In germline, CDR1 is MNHNS, CDR2 SASEGT.